The source of this T cell receptor beta chain is a study of early stage breast cancer tumors. Study outcomes and limitations: Enriched TCRB sequences shared across patients were mostly commonly generated sequences.

Each sample had two DNA replicates, about 0.47 ug blood or 1.5 ug tissue. TCRdb keeps only in-frame clones here, not all; method: immunoSEQ multiplex PCR. In the table there are about 5,000 clones, under 70% of which are singletons. CDR1 is MNHNS and CDR2 is SASEGT in the germline V gene. This CDR3 spans 16 amino acids. The V end lost 3 bases, the J end lost 0 bases, and 14 bases lay between the germline ends. In the case of this clone: The antigen is not known.

Material: breast tumor tissue. The origin of this receptor is a person aged 45 to 59 with breast cancer. The J gene is TRBJ1-1, the V gene TRBV6-1; D perhaps matches TRBD1 (6 bases). The DNA for the CDR3 is TGTGCCAGCAGTGATCCACGAAGGGGGATGAACACTGAAGCTTTCTTT. Its translation is CASSDPRRGMNTEAFF.